This T cell receptor (beta chain) was retrieved from a study of metastatic and nonmetastatic thyroid tumors. TCRdb reprocessed the PCR reads using MiXCR. Of fewer than 20,000 clones in the sample, approximately 14% were seen once. Among the patients, none had received any treatment before thyroid surgery. CDR1 KGHDR and CDR2 SFDVKD come from the germline V gene. With 4 bases removed from V and 4 bases from J, the gap between germline ends came to 6 bases. CDR3 length: 12 residues. This clone has just a few counts. The sequenced material came from blood. This chain uses TRBV24-1 with TRBJ1-2; D is possibly TRBD1 (5 bases). This clonotype was sampled from a female donor with papillary thyroid cancer or a benign thyroid nodule (not recorded which). Some clones in this sample may be carry-over from other donors' samples. Written as DNA, the CDR3 is TGTGCCACCAGTGAGGGACTCTATGGCTACACCTTC. Translation gives CATSEGLYGYTF.